This is a list of T cell receptor beta chains from one sample in a study of T cell responses to AZD1222 COVID-19 vaccine. Libraries were prepared by immunoSEQ multiplex PCR; TCRdb keeps only in-frame clonotypes and omits some of them. The sample lists over 150,000 clones; over 75% were seen once. The sample here was peripheral blood, taken on day 0 of AZD1222 vaccination. The origin of the receptors is an adult in good health. CDR3s include the opening cysteine and the closing phenylalanine or tryptophan. The order of the fields is J gene, V gene, clone size, D gene, CDR3 DNA, CDR3 protein. A D gene is named only where the DNA matches it firmly. Some rows mark clone size as missing; the rest say once, few, many or name a class of expanded clone.

j_call: TRBJ2-1
v_call: TRBV28
clone_size: .
d_call: TRBD2
cdr3_nt: TGTGCCAGCAGTTCCTGGGTCCCGGGACTAGACCTCAATGAGCAGTTCTTC
cdr3_aa: CASSSWVPGLDLNEQFF

j_call: TRBJ1-3
v_call: TRBV4-1
clone_size: .
d_call: TRBD1
cdr3_nt: TGCGCCAGCAGCCAAGAGAGGTTTGCAGGGGGGATTGAGAACACCATATATTTT
cdr3_aa: CASSQERFAGGIENTIYF

j_call: TRBJ1-2
v_call: TRBV7-9
clone_size: .
d_call: .
cdr3_nt: TGTGCCAGCAGCTTATCTGCTATGGGGCGCGGAGACTATGGCTACACCTTC
cdr3_aa: CASSLSAMGRGDYGYTF

j_call: TRBJ1-1
v_call: TRBV12-3/TRBV12-4
clone_size: .
d_call: .
cdr3_nt: TGTGCCAGCAGTTTCGGACAGCCCGGCGGAGCTTTCTTT
cdr3_aa: CASSFGQPGGAFF

j_call: TRBJ2-7
v_call: TRBV15
clone_size: once
d_call: TRBD1
cdr3_nt: TGTGCCACCAGCAAAGAACACAGGGGGCAAGGCGAGCAGTACTTC
cdr3_aa: CATSKEHRGQGEQYF

j_call: TRBJ1-2
v_call: TRBV5-8
clone_size: .
d_call: TRBD1
cdr3_nt: TGTGCCAGCAGCCTGGACAGGGTAGTGACCTGGATCCCCCTAAACTATGGCTACACCTTC
cdr3_aa: CASSLDRVVTWIPLNYGYTF

j_call: TRBJ2-7
v_call: TRBV6-2/TRBV6-3
clone_size: .
d_call: .
cdr3_nt: TGTGCCAGCAGTTCAACCTACGAGCAGTACTTC
cdr3_aa: CASSSTYEQYF

j_call: TRBJ1-1
v_call: TRBV28
clone_size: .
d_call: .
cdr3_nt: TGTGCCAGCAGTTTAGTAGGGAACACTGAAGCTTTCTTT
cdr3_aa: CASSLVGNTEAFF

j_call: TRBJ1-3
v_call: TRBV5-6
clone_size: .
d_call: TRBD1
cdr3_nt: TGTGCCAGCAGCTTTAGGACAGGGGTGCTTGGAAACACCATATATTTT
cdr3_aa: CASSFRTGVLGNTIYF

j_call: TRBJ1-2
v_call: TRBV4-2
clone_size: once
d_call: TRBD1
cdr3_nt: TGTGCCAGCAGCCAAGATACAGGACAGGGGCGTTATGGCTACACCTTC
cdr3_aa: CASSQDTGQGRYGYTF

j_call: TRBJ2-7
v_call: TRBV3-1/TRBV3-2
clone_size: .
d_call: TRBD1
cdr3_nt: TGTGCCAGCAGTCTCTCAGGGGGCCCCTACGAGCAGTACTTC
cdr3_aa: CASSLSGGPYEQYF

j_call: TRBJ2-7
v_call: TRBV12-3/TRBV12-4
clone_size: once
d_call: .
cdr3_nt: TGTGCCAGCAGTTTAGAGGACTACGAGCAGTACTTC
cdr3_aa: CASSLEDYEQYF

j_call: TRBJ1-5
v_call: TRBV28
clone_size: few
d_call: .
cdr3_nt: TGTGCCAGCATTCTCGGATACGGGAATCAGCCCCAGCATTTT
cdr3_aa: CASILGYGNQPQHF

j_call: TRBJ2-3
v_call: TRBV7-8
clone_size: .
d_call: .
cdr3_nt: TGTGCCAGCAGCTTAAGTACGGCGGGGAGGACAGATACGCAGTATTTT
cdr3_aa: CASSLSTAGRTDTQYF

j_call: TRBJ1-2
v_call: TRBV6-2/TRBV6-3
clone_size: .
d_call: .
cdr3_nt: TGTGCCAGCAGTTGGCATGGGAATGGCTACACCTTC
cdr3_aa: CASSWHGNGYTF

j_call: TRBJ1-6
v_call: TRBV18
clone_size: .
d_call: .
cdr3_nt: TGTGCCAGCTCACCTCGTGACCCTAGCAGTTCACCCCTCCACTTT
cdr3_aa: CASSPRDPSSSPLHF

j_call: TRBJ2-5
v_call: TRBV7-8
clone_size: .
d_call: .
cdr3_nt: TGTGCCAGCAGCTTAGTATCCGGGGAAAAAGAGACCCAGTACTTC
cdr3_aa: CASSLVSGEKETQYF

j_call: TRBJ2-7
v_call: TRBV5-5
clone_size: .
d_call: .
cdr3_nt: TGTGCCAGCAGCTTTCGGGACGGGGGGCATTACTTC
cdr3_aa: CASSFRDGGHYF

j_call: TRBJ1-6
v_call: TRBV27
clone_size: .
d_call: .
cdr3_nt: TGTGCCAGCAGTCTTCGGGACATGCGCTCGATATATAATTCACCCCTCCACTTT
cdr3_aa: CASSLRDMRSIYNSPLHF